This TCR beta chain was obtained from a study of cytomegalovirus exposure and HLA in healthy donors. About this clone itself: Its antigen remains unknown.

Trimming removed 3 bases from V and 2 bases from J, with 12 bases in between. Germline assignment: CDR1 LNHDA and CDR2 SQIVND (reference sequence). The CDR3 totals 15 residues. Notes on the study in general: The study flagged around 160 TCR beta chains as cytomegalovirus-associated. Follow-up analysis later connected one missense variant in DCLRE1C with trimming of TCR beta V- and J-genes. Presence/absence analyses treated sequencing depth as roughly uniform across donors.

PCR was performed using 60 Vbeta and 13 Jbeta primers. Profiling relied on immunoSEQ multiplex PCR, and the TCRdb table lists in-frame clones only, not all of them. The data show some 70,000 clones, approximately 80% seen once. The sequence was obtained from a young man in good health and CMV-seropositive. The gene calls are TRBV19 and TRBJ2-3, with D uncertain. Source material: PBMCs. CDR3 sequence (DNA): TGTGCCAGTAGTATTCTTTGGGCAGCCACAGATACGCAGTATTTT. Amino acid sequence: CASSILWAATDTQYF.